This is a list of T cell receptor beta chains from one sample in a study of shared clonotypes between healthy human individuals. Produced via immunoSEQ multiplex PCR; TCRdb's table is partial and in-frame only. This sample yields 650,000 to 800,000 clones, of which about two thirds are seen a single time; more than 1.5% belongs to the top ten. Sequencing was performed on memory CD4+ T cells sorted from blood. These receptors all come from a woman aged 25 to 39 in good health. Both conserved end residues are part of each CDR3. A D gene is named only where the DNA matches it firmly. The size entry is marked missing in some rows and otherwise reads once, few, many or a size class.

CDR3 protein	CDR3 DNA	D gene	V gene	clone size	J gene
CASSENRGREQYF	TGTGCCAGCAGTGAAAACAGGGGGCGAGAGCAGTACTTC	TRBD1	TRBV2	few	TRBJ2-7
CASSSSGTGTHYEQYF	TGTGCCAGCAGCTCCTCCGGGACAGGGACCCACTACGAGCAGTACTTC	TRBD1	TRBV5-4	.	TRBJ2-7
CAWSPRGRQETQYF	TGTGCCTGGAGTCCCCGTGGGCGACAAGAGACCCAGTACTTC	.	TRBV30	.	TRBJ2-5
CASSLEGAGEQYF	TGTGCCAGCAGCTTAGAGGGGGCAGGTGAGCAGTACTTC	TRBD1	TRBV7-9	.	TRBJ2-7
CASSSPDYGYTF	TGTGCCAGCAGTTCCCCGGACTATGGCTACACCTTC	.	TRBV6-1	.	TRBJ1-2
CASSPGRGGRSTEAFF	TGCGCCAGCAGCCCGGGGAGGGGCGGAAGGAGTACTGAAGCTTTCTTT	.	TRBV5-1	.	TRBJ1-1
CASSPGGEQYF	TGTGCCAGCAGCCCGGGGGGCGAGCAGTACTTC	TRBD2	TRBV7-8	.	TRBJ2-7
CASSLSSGGQETQYF	TGCGCCAGCAGCTTGTCTAGCGGGGGACAAGAGACCCAGTACTTC	TRBD2	TRBV5-1	.	TRBJ2-5
CASSQAVRDRTDTQYF	TGTGCCAGCAGCCAAGCGGTGCGGGACAGAACAGATACGCAGTATTTT	.	TRBV4-2	.	TRBJ2-3
CASSEVKSPRDEQYF	TGCGCCAGCAGTGAGGTCAAGAGTCCCCGCGACGAGCAGTACTTC	.	TRBV10-1	.	TRBJ2-7
CASRQYNEQFF	TGTGCCAGCAGACAATACAATGAGCAGTTCTTC	.	TRBV11-2	many	TRBJ2-1
CASSLSAGQNSYEQYF	TGTGCCAGCAGCTTGTCGGCAGGCCAAAACTCCTACGAGCAGTACTTC	.	TRBV5-6	once	TRBJ2-7
CASRPQSLMAEAFF	TGTGCCAGCAGACCACAGAGTTTAATGGCTGAAGCTTTCTTT	.	TRBV28	.	TRBJ1-1
CASSVGTSPGELFF	TGTGCCAGCAGCGTAGGGACTAGCCCCGGGGAGCTGTTTTTT	TRBD2	TRBV9	few	TRBJ2-2
CASSLDWGTGGYNEQFF	TGTGCCAGCAGCTTAGATTGGGGGACAGGGGGTTACAATGAGCAGTTCTTC	TRBD1	TRBV11-2	.	TRBJ2-1
CASSNQNLVGNEQFF	TGTGCCAGCTCAAACCAAAACCTTGTGGGGAATGAGCAGTTCTTC	.	TRBV19	once	TRBJ2-1
CASSSKLGGHEQYF	TGTGCCAGCTCATCGAAACTAGGAGGCCACGAGCAGTACTTC	.	TRBV18	.	TRBJ2-7
CASSYSVVDTQYF	TGTGCCAGCAGTTACTCGGTTGTAGATACGCAGTATTTT	.	TRBV6-5	.	TRBJ2-3
CASRPGRPYGYTF	TGTGCCAGCAGGCCGGGCAGGCCCTATGGCTACACCTTC	.	TRBV28	.	TRBJ1-2
CASSFTMVSNYGYTF	TGTGCCAGCAGCTTTACTATGGTTTCTAACTATGGCTACACCTTC	.	TRBV5-6	.	TRBJ1-2
CASRGRRDRQETQYF	TGTGCCAGCAGAGGACGCCGGGACAGACAAGAGACCCAGTACTTC	TRBD1	TRBV5-4	.	TRBJ2-5
CASSEIKSSYNEQFF	TGTGCCAGCAGTGAAATTAAGTCCTCCTACAATGAGCAGTTCTTC	.	TRBV2	once	TRBJ2-1
CASSFGQGINEQFF	TGCGCCAGCAGTTTCGGACAGGGGATCAATGAGCAGTTCTTC	TRBD1	TRBV5-1	.	TRBJ2-1
CASSQVPGTGNTIYF	TGTGCCAGCAGCCAAGTTCCAGGGACTGGAAACACCATATATTTT	.	TRBV14	.	TRBJ1-3
CASSLSPFYGYTF	TGTGCCAGCAGCTTAAGTCCATTCTATGGCTACACCTTC	.	TRBV5-4	.	TRBJ1-2
CASILGSGNTIYF	TGTGCCAGCATATTAGGCTCTGGAAACACCATATATTTT	.	TRBV6-6	.	TRBJ1-3
CASSTDGQGNTEAFF	TGCGCCAGCAGCACTGACGGACAGGGGAACACTGAAGCTTTCTTT	TRBD1	TRBV5-1	.	TRBJ1-1
CASSRDPIYEQYF	TGTGCCAGCAGTAGGGACCCAATCTACGAGCAGTACTTC	.	TRBV2	few	TRBJ2-7
CASSGEADSNQPQHF	TGTGCCAGCAGTGGGGAGGCTGATAGCAATCAGCCCCAGCATTTT	.	TRBV6-1	.	TRBJ1-5
CASSLALADEQYF	TGCGCCAGCAGCTTGGCCCTAGCCGACGAGCAGTACTTC	.	TRBV5-1	few	TRBJ2-7
CASSESRQGTNEKLFF	TGTGCCAGCAGTGAATCAAGGCAGGGAACTAATGAAAAACTGTTTTTT	.	TRBV25-1	.	TRBJ1-4
CASRWGGRSYEQYF	TGTGCCAGCAGGTGGGGCGGGAGATCCTACGAGCAGTACTTC	TRBD2	TRBV7-8	.	TRBJ2-7
CASSFTTGFTDTQYF	TGTGCCAGCAGCTTCACAACGGGATTCACAGATACGCAGTATTTT	.	TRBV13	.	TRBJ2-3
CSVDLPTGTDTQYF	TGCAGCGTTGACTTGCCGACAGGCACAGATACGCAGTATTTT	.	TRBV29-1	.	TRBJ2-3
CASSSPRGGQGSYEQYF	TGTGCCAGCAGCTCCCCCCGCGGGGGACAGGGCTCCTACGAGCAGTACTTC	TRBD1	TRBV7-2	.	TRBJ2-7
CASTPTLGETEAFF	TGTGCCAGCACCCCTACTTTGGGGGAAACTGAAGCTTTCTTT	.	TRBV7-2	.	TRBJ1-1
CASSFPTRGEQYF	TGTGCCAGCAGTTTCCCCACCCGCGGCGAGCAGTACTTC	.	TRBV28	.	TRBJ2-7
CASSQLLNTEAFF	TGTGCCAGCAGCCAACTGCTGAACACTGAAGCTTTCTTT	.	TRBV14	.	TRBJ1-1
CASSARDRPGETQYF	TGTGCCAGCAGCGCGAGGGACAGGCCGGGGGAGACCCAGTACTTC	TRBD1	TRBV5-4	.	TRBJ2-5